This T cell receptor (beta chain) was sequenced during a study of CD8 T cells in ankylosing spondylitis. Overall study findings and caveats: Characteristic, it appeared, of ankylosing spondylitis blood was a TCR beta motif of seven or eight highly homologous variants. It was reported that disease-linked clones were significantly enriched in matched ankylosing spondylitis synovial fluid.

V was shortened by 7 bases and J by 3 bases, with 16 bases between the two germline ends. CDR1 and CDR2 from the germline V gene are SGHTA and FQGNSA. This CDR3 has 14 amino acids. MiXCR, applied by TCRdb to the 5' RACE reads, yields one record per CDR3 protein. Found here are over 600,000 distinct CDR3 sequences, 15% to 20% of them singletons; the top ten hold 19%. Comments on this clonotype: Its antigen is currently unknown.

Input material: blood, either unsorted or a sorted T cell fraction (not recorded which). The chain joins TRBV7-2 to TRBJ2-7, with no clear D. The sequence was collected from a male donor with ankylosing spondylitis. In DNA, the CDR3 is TGTGCCAGCACCGACGGATCCTGGAACTACGAGCAGTACTTC. This translates into CASTDGSWNYEQYF.